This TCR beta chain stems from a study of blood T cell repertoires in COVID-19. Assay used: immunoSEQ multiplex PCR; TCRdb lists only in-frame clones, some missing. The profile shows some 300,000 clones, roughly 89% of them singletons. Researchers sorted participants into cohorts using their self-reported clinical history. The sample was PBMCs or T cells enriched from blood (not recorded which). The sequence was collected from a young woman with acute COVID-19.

This chain's CDR3 is CASSQDPGRGLRGGQPQHF. The CDR3, as DNA: TGTGCCAGCAGCCAAGATCCGGGCAGGGGGCTGCGAGGGGGTCAGCCCCAGCATTTT. The V gene is TRBV4-2, the J gene TRBJ1-5; 8 bases agree with TRBD1. The CDR3 runs 19 residues. V was clipped by 0 bases and J by 6 bases; unmatched bases: 16. CDR1 is LGHNA, CDR2 YNFKEQ, per germline.